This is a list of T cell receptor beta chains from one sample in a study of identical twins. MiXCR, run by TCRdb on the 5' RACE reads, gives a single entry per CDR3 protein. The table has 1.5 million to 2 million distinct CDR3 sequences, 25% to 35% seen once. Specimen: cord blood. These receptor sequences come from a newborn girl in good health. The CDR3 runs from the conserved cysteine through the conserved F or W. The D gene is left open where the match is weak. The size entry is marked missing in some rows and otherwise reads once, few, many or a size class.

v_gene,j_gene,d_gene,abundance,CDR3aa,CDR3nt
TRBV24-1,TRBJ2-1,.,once,CATSGRTTYNEQFF,TGTGCCACCAGTGGGCGGACAACCTACAATGAGCAGTTCTTC
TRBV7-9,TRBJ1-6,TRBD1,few,CASGTDNSPLHF,TGTGCCAGTGGGACAGATAATTCACCCCTCCACTTT
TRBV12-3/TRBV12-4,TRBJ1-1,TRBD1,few,CASSHAPTGLTAFF,TGTGCCAGCAGCCACGCCCCGACAGGGTTGACAGCTTTCTTT
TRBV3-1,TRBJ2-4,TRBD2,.,CASGLKGLAGGNIQYF,TGTGCCAGCGGCTTAAAGGGACTAGCGGGGGGAAACATTCAGTACTTC
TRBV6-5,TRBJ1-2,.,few,CASSYRGRHGYTF,TGTGCCAGCAGTTACCGGGGAAGGCATGGCTACACCTTC
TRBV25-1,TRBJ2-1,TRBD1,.,CASSDPGTGSYNEQFF,TGTGCCAGCAGTGATCCGGGGACAGGGTCCTACAATGAGCAGTTCTTC
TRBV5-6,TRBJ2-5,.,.,CASSSGWGSGLETQYF,TGTGCCAGCAGCTCCGGTTGGGGGAGCGGTTTAGAGACCCAGTACTTC
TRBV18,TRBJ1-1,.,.,CASSPHRQVNTEAFF,TGTGCCAGCTCACCACATAGACAGGTAAACACTGAAGCTTTCTTT
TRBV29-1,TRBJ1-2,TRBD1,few,CSGRIQGSTYGYTF,TGCAGCGGTAGGATACAGGGGAGTACCTATGGCTACACCTTC
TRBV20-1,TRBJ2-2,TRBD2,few,CSAHETSGIGNTGELFF,TGCAGTGCTCACGAAACTAGCGGGATAGGGAACACCGGGGAGCTGTTTTTT
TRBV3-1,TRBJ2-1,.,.,CASSPTGGNYEQFF,TGTGCCAGCAGCCCTACTGGCGGTAACTACGAGCAGTTCTTC
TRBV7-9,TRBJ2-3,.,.,CASTFMSGFSTDTQYF,TGTGCCAGCACCTTTATGAGCGGGTTTAGCACAGATACGCAGTATTTT
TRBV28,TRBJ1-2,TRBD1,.,CASSLSRTGWGYGYTF,TGTGCCAGCAGTTTATCCCGGACAGGGTGGGGCTATGGCTACACCTTC
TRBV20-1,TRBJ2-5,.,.,CSARDFGKETQYF,TGCAGTGCTAGAGATTTCGGGAAGGAGACCCAGTACTTC
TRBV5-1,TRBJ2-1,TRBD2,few,CASSTLAGSYNEQFF,TGCGCCAGCAGTACCCTAGCGGGGTCCTACAATGAGCAGTTCTTC
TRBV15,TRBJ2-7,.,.,CATSVTASSYEQYF,TGTGCCACCAGCGTTACCGCTAGCTCCTACGAGCAGTACTTC
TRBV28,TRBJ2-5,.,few,CASRKGQEGQYF,TGTGCCAGCAGGAAGGGTCAAGAGGGGCAGTACTTC
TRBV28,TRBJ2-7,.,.,CASSLITGGVYEQYF,TGTGCCAGCAGTTTAATAACAGGCGGAGTCTACGAGCAGTACTTC
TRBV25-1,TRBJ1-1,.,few,CASSGTVGEAFF,TGTGCCAGCAGTGGGACAGTCGGTGAAGCTTTCTTT
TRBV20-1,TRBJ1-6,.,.,CSASPGLYNSPLHF,TGCAGTGCTAGCCCGGGACTGTATAATTCACCCCTCCACTTT
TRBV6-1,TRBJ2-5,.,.,CASSKFQETQYF,TGTGCCAGCAGTAAGTTCCAAGAGACCCAGTACTTC
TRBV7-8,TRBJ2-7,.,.,CASSSASRQTYEQYF,TGTGCCAGCAGCTCAGCGTCCCGACAGACCTACGAGCAGTACTTC
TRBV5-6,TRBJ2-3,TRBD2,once,CASSLASSGGDTQYF,TGTGCCAGCAGCTTGGCCTCTAGCGGGGGAGATACGCAGTATTTT
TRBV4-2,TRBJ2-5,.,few,CASSQGWLGSQETQYF,TGTGCCAGCAGCCAAGGTTGGTTGGGATCCCAAGAGACCCAGTACTTC
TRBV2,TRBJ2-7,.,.,CASRGTTGSGPYEQYF,TGTGCCAGCAGGGGCACCACAGGTTCGGGACCCTACGAGCAGTACTTC
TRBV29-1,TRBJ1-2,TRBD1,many,CSVEGQTNYGYTF,TGCAGCGTGGAGGGACAGACTAACTATGGCTACACCTTC
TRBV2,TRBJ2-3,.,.,CASSTRLSPGTQYF,TGTGCCAGCAGTACCCGACTGAGCCCCGGTACGCAGTATTTT
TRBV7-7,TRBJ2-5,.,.,CASSFGGGGSDEQYF,TGTGCTAGCAGCTTCGGGGGAGGGGGTTCTGATGAGCAGTACTTC
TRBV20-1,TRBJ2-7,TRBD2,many,CSARLAGSSYEQYF,TGCAGTGCTAGACTAGCGGGGAGCTCCTACGAGCAGTACTTC
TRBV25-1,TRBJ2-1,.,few,CASSEYKETQFF,TGTGCCAGCAGTGAATATAAAGAGACCCAGTTCTTC
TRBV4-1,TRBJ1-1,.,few,CASSQDSRWNTEAFF,TGCGCCAGCAGCCAAGATAGCAGGTGGAACACTGAAGCTTTCTTT
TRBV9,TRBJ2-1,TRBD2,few,CASSVDSGGAYNEQFF,TGTGCCAGCAGCGTAGATAGCGGGGGGGCCTACAATGAGCAGTTCTTC
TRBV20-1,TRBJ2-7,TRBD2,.,CSARDRMTSGGPYEQYF,TGCAGTGCTAGAGACCGCATGACTAGCGGGGGGCCCTACGAGCAGTACTTC
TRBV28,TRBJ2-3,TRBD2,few,CASSFVSGSNTQYF,TGTGCCAGCAGTTTCGTTAGCGGGAGTAATACGCAGTATTTT
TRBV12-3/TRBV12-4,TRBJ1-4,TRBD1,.,CASRPGQGGHEKLFF,TGTGCCAGCAGGCCTGGACAGGGAGGTCATGAAAAACTGTTTTTT
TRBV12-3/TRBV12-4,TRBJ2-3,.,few,CASSFLSNTDTQYF,TGTGCCAGCAGTTTTTTAAGTAACACAGATACGCAGTATTTT
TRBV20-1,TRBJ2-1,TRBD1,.,CSAYDRGRYNEQFF,TGCAGTGCTTATGACAGGGGGCGCTACAATGAGCAGTTCTTC
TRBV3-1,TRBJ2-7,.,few,CASSQEVRYEQYF,TGTGCCAGCAGCCAAGAAGTTCGCTACGAGCAGTACTTC
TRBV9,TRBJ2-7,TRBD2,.,CASSGTSGQYNEQYF,TGTGCCAGCAGCGGGACTAGCGGGCAATACAATGAGCAGTACTTC
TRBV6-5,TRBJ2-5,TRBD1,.,CASSYRGQGREQYF,TGTGCCAGCAGTTACAGGGGGCAGGGCAGAGAGCAGTACTTC
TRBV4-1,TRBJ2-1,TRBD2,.,CASSRRLAEDSDEQFF,TGCGCCAGCAGCCGTAGACTAGCGGAGGATTCCGATGAGCAGTTCTTC
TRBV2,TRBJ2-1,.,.,CASESWEDEQFF,TGTGCCAGTGAAAGCTGGGAGGATGAGCAGTTCTTC
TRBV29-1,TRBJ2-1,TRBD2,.,CSAISGGLPVGEQFF,TGCAGCGCCATTAGCGGGGGCCTTCCCGTGGGTGAGCAGTTCTTC
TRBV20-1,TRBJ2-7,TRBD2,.,CSARDLRTSVPYEQYF,TGCAGTGCTAGAGATCTCCGGACTAGCGTTCCCTACGAGCAGTACTTC